One sample yielded the 13 T cell receptor beta chains listed below, sequenced in a study of blood T cell repertoires in COVID-19. TCRdb's copy holds only in-frame clones and misses some; the assay was immunoSEQ multiplex PCR. The table records hundreds of thousands of clones, around 86% of them present only once. Sequenced sample: peripheral blood. The receptor source for this set is a woman aged 50 to 60 with COVID-19, enrolled during active disease.

V usage is TRBV9 and J usage is TRBJ2-2, with 7 bases matching TRBD2. The trim removed 3 bases at V and 6 bases at J, leaving 8 bases unmatched. Germline V gene sequence: CDR1 SGDLS, CDR2 YYNGEE. The CDR3 consists of 15 residues. CDR3: CASSAQRGTAGELFF. The DNA of the CDR3 is TGTGCCAGCAGCGCTCAGCGGGGCACAGCCGGGGAGCTGTTTTTT. Variable domain in full (rest from reference TRBV9 and TRBJ2-2): DSGVTQTPKHLITATGQRVTLRCSPRSGDLSVYWYQQSLDQGLQFLIQYYNGEERAKGNILERFSAQQFPDLHSELNLSSLELGDSALYFCASSAQRGTAGELFFGEGSRLTVL.

J is TRBJ2-2 and V is TRBV2; D gene uncertain. This CDR3 contains 12 residues. Trimming left V 4 bases short and J 8 bases short, with 8 bases between. The germline gives CDR1 SNHLY, CDR2 FYNNEI. DNA of the CDR3: TGTGCCAGCAGTGCAGAGGTGGGGGAGCTGTTTTTT. As protein: CASSAEVGELFF. The whole variable domain, filled in from reference TRBV2 and TRBJ2-2, reads EPEVTQTPSHQVTQMGQEVILRCVPISNHLYFYWYRQILGQKVEFLVSFYNNEISEKSEIFDDQFSVERPDGSNFTLKIRSTKLEDSAMYFCASSAEVGELFFGEGSRLTVL.

This clone was detected only a few times. The chain couples TRBV5-1 to TRBJ2-1; tentatively, D is TRBD1 (6 bases). The CDR3 consists of 16 residues. V gave up 1 base and J gave up 9 bases, with 20 bases separating them. CDR1 is SGHRS, CDR2 YFSETQ, per germline. This CDR3 reads CASSLLQGPGVGEQFF. CDR3 DNA sequence: TGCGCCAGCAGCTTGTTACAGGGCCCAGGGGTGGGTGAGCAGTTCTTC.

The chain employs TRBV2 and TRBJ2-1, with D possibly matching TRBD2 (6 bases). Germline V gene data show CDR1 as SNHLY and CDR2 as FYNNEI. Between the trimmed V and J ends, which lost 6 bases and 6 bases, there was a span of 18 bases. The CDR3 consists of 15 residues. In nucleotides, the CDR3 is TGTGCCAGCAGCGAGGAGCGGGCACGCCTCAATGAGCAGTTCTTC. Protein sequence: CASSEERARLNEQFF.

The V call is TRBV4-1, the J call TRBJ2-2; TRBD2 matches 10 bases. Germline assignment: CDR1 MGHRA and CDR2 YSYEKL. V shed 0 bases and J 4 bases; nucleotides not matched to a gene: 5. This CDR3 has 17 amino acids. CDR3 loop: CASSQDGSGRATGELFF. The CDR3 nucleotides read TGCGCCAGCAGCCAAGATGGAAGCGGGAGGGCCACCGGGGAGCTGTTTTTT.

This chain joins TRBV7-6 and TRBJ2-2; 9 bases agree with TRBD1. Germline loops: CDR1 SGHVS, CDR2 FNYEAQ. The trim removed 5 bases at V and 2 bases at J, leaving 6 bases unmatched. This CDR3 spans 16 amino acids. The CDR3 bases are TGTGCCAGCAGCCGCCAACAGGGGGCTAACACCGGGGAGCTGTTTTTT. Translation gives CASSRQQGANTGELFF.

The V and J genes are TRBV7-2 and TRBJ2-5, with 7 bases aligning to TRBD2. V was pared by 1 base and J by 7 bases, with 12 bases of the junction left unmatched. Germline values: CDR1 SGHTA, CDR2 FQGNSA. This CDR3 comprises 16 residues. CDR3 DNA: TGTGCCAGCAGCTTAGAGCGGCTAGCGGTCGCGGGGACCCAGTACTTC. Its protein is CASSLERLAVAGTQYF.

This clone occurred once. The chain links TRBV4-1 to TRBJ2-7; the match to TRBD2 covers 13 bases. Trimming at V came to 4 bases and at J to 2 bases, leaving 2 bases not matched to a gene. Germline V gives CDR1 MGHRA, CDR2 YSYEKL. The CDR3 contains 15 residues. In DNA, the CDR3 is TGCGCCAGCAGCCCGGGACTAGCGGGAACCTACGAGCAGTACTTC. Protein sequence: CASSPGLAGTYEQYF.

On this clone itself: Other nucleotide sequences from this sample produce the same CDR3. The chain has TRBV5-1 and TRBJ2-5, with TRBD1 identical over 7 bases. Trimming removed 0 bases from V and 5 bases from J; junction bases left unmatched: 7. Germline CDR1 and CDR2: SGHRS and YFSETQ. The CDR3 is 15 amino acids. The CDR3 DNA is TGCGCCAGCAGCTTGGATACAGGGGAGTGGGAGACCCAGTACTTC. This sequence encodes CASSLDTGEWETQYF.

The gene calls are TRBV6-5 and TRBJ1-1; TRBD1 matches 8 bases. CDR1 is MNHEY and CDR2 is SVGAGI in the germline V gene. V shed 2 bases and J 5 bases; nucleotides not matched to a gene: 10. This CDR3 has 16 amino acids. CDR3 sequence (DNA): TGTGCCAGCAGTTACGGGACAGGTTGGTCTGGGACTGAAGCTTTCTTT. It yields the protein CASSYGTGWSGTEAFF.

V gene TRBV6-5 combines with J gene TRBJ2-2; 8 nucleotides line up with TRBD2. The CDR3 extends over 15 amino acids. The germline V gene has CDR1 MNHEY and CDR2 SVGAGI. V dropped 5 bases and J dropped 6; count of bases not matched to a gene: 8. The CDR3: CASSLAGMSAGELFF. The CDR3 DNA reads TGTGCCAGCAGTCTAGCGGGTATGTCCGCCGGGGAGCTGTTTTTT.

This chain links TRBV6-1 with TRBJ2-1, with 8 positions matching TRBD2. The CDR3 covers 17 residues. CDR1 is MNHNS and CDR2 is SASEGT in the germline V gene. Trimming took 2 bases from V and 7 from J; bases not matched to a gene: 13. The CDR3 bases are TGTGCCAGCAGTGAACGCGCGGGACTAGGGGGGGGAAATGAGCAGTTCTTC. Encoded protein: CASSERAGLGGGNEQFF.

The chain uses TRBV6-5 and TRBJ1-4; 9 bases map to TRBD1. This CDR3 comprises 13 residues. J gave up 4 bases and V 11 bases, and 5 bases lay outside the gene matches. The V gene's germline CDR1 is MNHEY and CDR2 SVGAGI. CDR3 sequence (DNA): TGTGCCGGGAGGACAGGGGTTAATGAAAAACTGTTTTTT. Amino acids: CAGRTGVNEKLFF.